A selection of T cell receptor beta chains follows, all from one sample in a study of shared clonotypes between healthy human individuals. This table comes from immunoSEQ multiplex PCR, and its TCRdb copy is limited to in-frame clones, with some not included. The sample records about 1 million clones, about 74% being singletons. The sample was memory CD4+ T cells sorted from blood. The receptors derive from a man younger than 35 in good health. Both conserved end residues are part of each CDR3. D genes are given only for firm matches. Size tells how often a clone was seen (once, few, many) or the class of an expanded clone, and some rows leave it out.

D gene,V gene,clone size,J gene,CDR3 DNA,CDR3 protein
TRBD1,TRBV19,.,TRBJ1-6,TGTGCCAGTAGTGCCCGGACAGGGGGGTCAAATTCACCCCTCCACTTT,CASSARTGGSNSPLHF
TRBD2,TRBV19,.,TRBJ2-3,TGTGCCAGTAGTGACGGGACTAGCGGGACTAGCACAGATACGCAGTATTTT,CASSDGTSGTSTDTQYF
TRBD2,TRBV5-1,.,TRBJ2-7,TGCGCCAGCAGCTCCGCGGGGGATCTGTACTTC,CASSSAGDLYF
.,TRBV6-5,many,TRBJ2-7,TGTGCCAGCAGTTACTCGAGCAGCTACGAGCAGTACTTC,CASSYSSSYEQYF
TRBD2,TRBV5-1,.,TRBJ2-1,TGCGCCAGCAGCTTAGCTAGCGGGGGGGCAGATGAGCAGTTCTTC,CASSLASGGADEQFF
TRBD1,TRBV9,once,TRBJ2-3,TGTGCCAGCAGCCTCCGGACAGGGGATACGCAGTATTTT,CASSLRTGDTQYF
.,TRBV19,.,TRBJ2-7,TGTGCCACCACGGGCGGGGTAACCTACGAGCAGTACTTC,CATTGGVTYEQYF
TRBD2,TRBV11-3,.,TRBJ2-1,TGTGCCAGCAGCCCGGGGCTAGCGGGAGGGGTCAATGAGCAGTTCTTC,CASSPGLAGGVNEQFF
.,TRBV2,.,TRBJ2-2,TGTGCCAGTGCCTACACCGGGGAGCTGTTTTTT,CASAYTGELFF
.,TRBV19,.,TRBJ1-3,.,CASTSGGVLSGNTIYF
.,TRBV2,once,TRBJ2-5,TGTGCCAGCAGTGAGGAGCGCGGGGAGACCCAGTACTTC,CASSEERGETQYF
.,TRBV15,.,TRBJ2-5,TGTGCCACCAGTACAGGGAGCGGACGACAAGAGACCCAGTACTTC,CATSTGSGRQETQYF
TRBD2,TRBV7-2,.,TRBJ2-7,TGTGCCAGCAGCTCGCTACCGGGACTAGGAGCAGCGCAGTACTTC,CASSSLPGLGAAQYF
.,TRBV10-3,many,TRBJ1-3,TGTGCCATCAAAGGGACGTCTGGAAACACCATATATTTT,CAIKGTSGNTIYF
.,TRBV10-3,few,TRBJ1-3,TGTGCCATCAGTGAGGGACAGATCTCTGGAAACACCATATATTTT,CAISEGQISGNTIYF
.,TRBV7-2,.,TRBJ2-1,TGTGCCAGCAGCCCAAATCAAGGGGGAGGTTGGCAGTTCTTC,CASSPNQGGGWQFF
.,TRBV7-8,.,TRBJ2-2,TGTGCCAGCAGCGCGGGACCCACCGGGGAGCTGTTTTTT,CASSAGPTGELFF
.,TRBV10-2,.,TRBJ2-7,TGCGCCAGCAGTGAGTCGGGGTACTCCTACGAGCAGTACTTC,CASSESGYSYEQYF
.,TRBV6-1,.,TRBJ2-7,TGTGCCAGCAACCCGGTTTCTACTTCCTACGAGCAGTACTTC,CASNPVSTSYEQYF
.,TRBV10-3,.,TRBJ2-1,TGTGCCATCAGTGAGTCTGGAGCAGATGAGCAGTTCTTC,CAISESGADEQFF
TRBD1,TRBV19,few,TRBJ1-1,TGTGCCAGTAAAGATCTAGAGGGGGCAGACACTGAAGCTTTCTTT,CASKDLEGADTEAFF
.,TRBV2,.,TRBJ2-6,TGTGCCGGATTGACAGGTCCCTCTGGGGCCAACGTCCTGACTTTC,CAGLTGPSGANVLTF
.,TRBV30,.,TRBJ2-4,TGTGCCTGGGACGTAGGACAACTACTAGCCAAAAACATTCAGTACTTC,CAWDVGQLLAKNIQYF
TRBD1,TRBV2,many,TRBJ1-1,TGTGCCACGACAGGGCCCACTGAAGCTTTCTTT,CATTGPTEAFF
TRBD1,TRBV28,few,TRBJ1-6,TGTGCCAGCAGTCCGATAGACAGGGATAATTCACCCCTCCACTTT,CASSPIDRDNSPLHF
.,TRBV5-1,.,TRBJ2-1,TGCGCCAGCAGCTTGGCCGAGGGCTACAATGAGCAGTTCTTC,CASSLAEGYNEQFF
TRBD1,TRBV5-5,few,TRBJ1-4,TGTGCCAGCAGCCTGGGACAGGGGGCGATGGTTGGTAATGAAAAACTGTTTTTT,CASSLGQGAMVGNEKLFF
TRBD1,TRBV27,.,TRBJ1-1,TGTGCCAGCAGTGTGGACAGGGAGAACACTGAAGCTTTCTTT,CASSVDRENTEAFF
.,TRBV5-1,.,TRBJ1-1,TGCGCCAGCAGCTCCCGGGACGGACTTAACACTGAAGCTTTCTTT,CASSSRDGLNTEAFF
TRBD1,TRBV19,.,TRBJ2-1,TGTGCCAGTAGTCGAGCGCAGGGGGTGGGAAATGAGCAGTTCTTC,CASSRAQGVGNEQFF
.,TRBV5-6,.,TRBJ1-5,TGTGCCAGCAGCTTGGTGGCAGTGCCAAATCAGCCCCAGCATTTT,CASSLVAVPNQPQHF
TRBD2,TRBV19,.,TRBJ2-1,TGTGCCAGTAGTATGGCTAGCGGGGGTAATTACAATGAGCAGTTCTTC,CASSMASGGNYNEQFF
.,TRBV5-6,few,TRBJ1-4,TGTGCCAGCACCCCCGGGGGGCGAGGCGAAAAACTGTTTTTT,CASTPGGRGEKLFF
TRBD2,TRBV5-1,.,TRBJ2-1,TGCGCCAGCAGCTTGGATGTTGCGGGAGGAACTGAGCAGTTCTTC,CASSLDVAGGTEQFF
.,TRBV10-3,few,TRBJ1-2,TGTGCCATCAGTGAGAGGGCTAACTATGGCTACACCTTC,CAISERANYGYTF
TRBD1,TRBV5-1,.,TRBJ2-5,TGCGCCAGCAGGACAGGGGAGACCCAGTACTTC,CASRTGETQYF
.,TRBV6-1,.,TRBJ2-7,TGTGCCAGCAGTAGCTACTACGAGCAGTACTTC,CASSSYYEQYF
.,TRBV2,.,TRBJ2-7,TGTGCCAGCAGTGAAGCAGGTCCGGTGGCCTACGAGCAGTACTTC,CASSEAGPVAYEQYF
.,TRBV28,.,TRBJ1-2,TGTGCCAGCACAGAACTGGGGGTCGCGCGGGGCTACACCTTC,CASTELGVARGYTF
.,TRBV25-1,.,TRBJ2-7,TGTGCCAGCAGTGAATTTGTCGCCGAGCAGTACTTC,CASSEFVAEQYF
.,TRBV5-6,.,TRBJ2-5,TGTGCCAGCAGCTTGGGACAACTACAAGAGACCCAGTACTTC,CASSLGQLQETQYF
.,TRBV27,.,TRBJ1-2,TGTGCCAGCAGTGCTGGACAGACCTATGGCTACACCTTC,CASSAGQTYGYTF